Reported below is one T cell receptor beta chain. The data derive from a study of cytomegalovirus exposure and HLA in healthy donors. PCR primers comprised 60 Vbeta and 13 Jbeta primers. Sequenced by immunoSEQ multiplex PCR; TCRdb stores in-frame clones only, minus some. The sample holds some 120,000 clones; more than 65% are singletons and the top ten take over 9.5%. The sequencing input was PBMCs. The sequence derives from a middle-aged man in good health and CMV-seropositive.

The CDR3, as DNA: TGTGCCAGCAGTTTAACGGGGACCGGGGAGCTGTTTTTT. Translation: CASSLTGTGELFF. The gene calls are TRBV7-9 and TRBJ2-2; D might be TRBD2 (5 bases). Germline V gene sequence: CDR1 SEHNR, CDR2 FQNEAQ (reference sequence). Trimming shortened V by 6 bases and J by 5 bases, and 10 bases separated the two germline ends. The CDR3 totals 13 residues.